One and the same sample provided the 6 T cell receptor beta chains below, sequenced in a study of blood T cell repertoires in COVID-19. Clones were sequenced by immunoSEQ multiplex PCR, and TCRdb holds only the in-frame ones, with some missing. The top ten hold under 3% of the sample, which has about 140,000 clones, approximately 90% seen once. Sequencing input: peripheral blood. The receptors originated from a human donor with COVID-19, enrolled during active disease. The donor label of this sample is uncertain.

V and J are TRBV5-1 and TRBJ2-5; 7 bases are a match to TRBD2. In germline, CDR1 is SGHRS, CDR2 YFSETQ. V was pared by 4 bases and J by 2 bases, with 11 bases of the junction left unmatched. This CDR3 has 16 residues. The CDR3 reads CASSRTAGLSQETQYF. CDR3 DNA sequence: TGCGCCAGCAGCCGGACGGCGGGACTATCACAAGAGACCCAGTACTTC.

This chain joins TRBV5-1 and TRBJ2-5; 7 bases are shared with TRBD1. Germline trimming cut 1 base from V and 5 bases from J; bases unmatched to any gene: 5. Germline CDR1 is SGHRS and CDR2 is YFSETQ. CDR3 length: 14 amino acids. The DNA for the CDR3 is TGCGCCAGCAGCTTGACCCAGGGGGAGGAGACCCAGTACTTC. It yields the protein CASSLTQGEETQYF.

CDR3 bases: TGTGCCAGCAGCTCCATCAACACAGATACGCAGTATTTT. It yields the protein CASSSINTDTQYF. The chain couples TRBV5-5 to TRBJ2-3; D is unresolved. Germline CDR1 and CDR2: SGHKS and YYEKEE (reference sequence). Trimming cost V 3 bases and J 2 bases, with 7 bases left between them. The CDR3 covers 13 residues.

The chain combines TRBV19 with TRBJ1-5, with D unresolved. This CDR3 is built from 15 residues. V shed 5 bases and J shed 2 bases, with 13 bases lying between them. CDR1 LNHDA and CDR2 SQIVND come from the germline V gene (reference sequence). This chain's CDR3 is CASSPRWGGNQPQHF. The CDR3 DNA follows: TGTGCCAGTAGTCCCCGGTGGGGAGGCAATCAGCCCCAGCATTTT.

The CDR3 DNA follows: TGTGCTAGTGGTGTCGACAGGGGGGGGCATGGCTACACCTTC. This sequence encodes CASGVDRGGHGYTF. V and J are TRBV12-5 and TRBJ1-2; 9 bases match TRBD1. Germline assignment: CDR1 LGHNT and CDR2 FRNRAP. With 5 bases clipped from V and 6 bases from J, the junction kept 7 bases outside the gene matches. The CDR3 sequence is 14 residues long.

The chain recombines TRBV20-1 with TRBJ2-3, with 7 bases aligning to TRBD2. Germline CDR1 reads DFQATT; CDR2 reads SNEGSKA (reference sequence). The length of the CDR3 is 17 residues. J was trimmed by 2 bases and V by 3 bases; bases with no gene match: 14. The CDR3 protein is CSASIPVAAGVTDTQYF. The CDR3 region has the DNA TGCAGTGCTAGTATACCCGTAGCCGCGGGGGTCACAGATACGCAGTATTTT.